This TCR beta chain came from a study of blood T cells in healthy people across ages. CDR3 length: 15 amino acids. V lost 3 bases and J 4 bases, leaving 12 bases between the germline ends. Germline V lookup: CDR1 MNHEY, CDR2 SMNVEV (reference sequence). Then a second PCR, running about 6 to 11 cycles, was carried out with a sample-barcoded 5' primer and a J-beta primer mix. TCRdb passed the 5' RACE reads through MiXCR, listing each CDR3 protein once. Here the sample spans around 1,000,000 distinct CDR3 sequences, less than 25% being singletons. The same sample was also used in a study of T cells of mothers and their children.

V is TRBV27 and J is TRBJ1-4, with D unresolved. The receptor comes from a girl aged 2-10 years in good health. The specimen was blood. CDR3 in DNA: TGTGCCAGCAGTTTGGTCTTGGGGATTAATGAAAAACTGTTTTTT. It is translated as CASSLVLGINEKLFF.